This TCR beta chain was recovered during a study of blood T cell repertoires in COVID-19 (dated by TCRdb to about 2020). Broadly, across the study: Samples covering the acute and convalescent phases of COVID-19 were provided by collaborators in the United States, Italy and Spain. The material from the prospective study consisted of cDNA or gDNA derived from T cells, B-cell-depleted T cells, or PBMCs. The samples were drawn from two sources: the first 160 participants of the ongoing ImmuneRACE study, and 950 to 1,500 subjects contributed by 6 global collaborators. Where HLA class I and class II types were available, the types were taken from metadata supplied by the sample provider, not from assay-based typing. The repertoires were made available in a free public database intended to serve as a resource for research on the immune response to SARS-CoV-2. The sample metadata nearly always contained a de-identified subject ID, COVID-19 status, age in years and sex. The dataset comprised deeply sampled blood TCRbeta repertoires from subjects exposed to, actively infected with, or recovered from COVID-19. The investigation overall reported the following: How much clinical and demographic metadata was included differed by source and by participant, and the metadata was provided uncurated.

A remark on this clone: Its antigen has not been determined. Base-call qualities are not available, and no considerably larger clone is one nucleotide away.

Collaborating institutions collected whole blood in K2EDTA tubes following their own protocols. Collaborator samples were shipped for TCRbeta analysis as frozen whole blood, isolated PBMCs, or DNA extracted from either sample type. The immunoSEQ Assay, a bias-controlled multiplex PCR, was used to amplify TCRbeta CDR3 regions from genomic DNA. In the authors' own workflow: The number of nucleated cells in each sample was estimated from the amplification of reference gene primers within the assay. To quantify the absolute abundance of each unique TCRbeta CDR3 rearrangement, sequence reads were collapsed and filtered. For each sample, productive Simpson clonality was calculated as the square root of Simpson's diversity index across productive rearrangements. In TCRdb, the immuneACCESS table is reduced to in-frame sequences with V and J assigned. These tables do not hold every clone; where another copy was compared, an unresolved V gene accounts for under half, and the others remain unexplained. That table is the source of V, J and clone size, and D and trimming were worked out from the DNA. Recorded for this sample are 100,000 to 150,000 clones; 70% to 90% of them occurred a single time. The biggest ten clones account for around 4.1% of the sample.

The CDR3 goes from the cysteine to the phenylalanine over 13 residues. Solely the CDR3 DNA is kept, with 39 bases framed from the first base. Looking up the germline V gene (reference sequence) yields CDR1 SGHNT and CDR2 YYREEE. Trimmed from V: 3 bases; trimmed from J: 7 bases; junction bases lacking a gene match: 6. Sequencing used peripheral blood. The rearranged segments are TRBV5-4 and TRBJ1-2; the junction holds 7 bases that match TRBD1. The clonotype originates from a woman in her forties or fifties with acute or convalescent COVID-19. The DNA sequence is as follows: TGTGCCAGCAGCTCGGGACAGCAGAGTGGCTACACCTTC. Its product reads: CASSSGQQSGYTF.